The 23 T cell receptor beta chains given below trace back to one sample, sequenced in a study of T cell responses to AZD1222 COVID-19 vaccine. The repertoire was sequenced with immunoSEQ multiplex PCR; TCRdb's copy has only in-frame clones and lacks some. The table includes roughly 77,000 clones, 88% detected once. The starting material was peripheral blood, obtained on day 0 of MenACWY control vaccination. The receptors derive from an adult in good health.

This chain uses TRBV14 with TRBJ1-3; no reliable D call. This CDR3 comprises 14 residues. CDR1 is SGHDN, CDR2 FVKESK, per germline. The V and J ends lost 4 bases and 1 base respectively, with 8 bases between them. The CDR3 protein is CASSLLTSGNTIYF. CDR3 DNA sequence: TGTGCCAGCAGCCTATTGACATCTGGAAACACCATATATTTT.

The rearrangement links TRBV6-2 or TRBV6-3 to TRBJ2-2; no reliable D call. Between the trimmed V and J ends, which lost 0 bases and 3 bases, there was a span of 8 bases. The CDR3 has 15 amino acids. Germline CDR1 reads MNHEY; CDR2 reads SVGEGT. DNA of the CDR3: TGTGCCAGCAGTTACTCTGGCGGCTACACCGGGGAGCTGTTTTTT. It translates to CASSYSGGYTGELFF.

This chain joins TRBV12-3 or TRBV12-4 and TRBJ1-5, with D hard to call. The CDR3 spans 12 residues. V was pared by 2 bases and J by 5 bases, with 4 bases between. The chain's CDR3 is CASSLLDQPQHF. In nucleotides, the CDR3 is TGTGCCAGCAGTTTACTAGATCAGCCCCAGCATTTT.

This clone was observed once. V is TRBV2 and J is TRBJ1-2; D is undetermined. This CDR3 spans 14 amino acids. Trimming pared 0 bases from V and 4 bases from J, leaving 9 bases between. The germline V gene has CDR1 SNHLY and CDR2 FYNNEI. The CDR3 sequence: CASSEARGFYGYTF. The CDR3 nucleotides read TGTGCCAGCAGTGAAGCGCGAGGATTCTATGGCTACACCTTC.

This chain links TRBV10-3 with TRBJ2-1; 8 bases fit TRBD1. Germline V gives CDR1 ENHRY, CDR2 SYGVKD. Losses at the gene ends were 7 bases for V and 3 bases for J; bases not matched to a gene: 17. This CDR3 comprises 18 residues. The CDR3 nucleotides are TGTGCCATCACGTCGGGAACGGGGGCAGGGGGCAGCTACAATGAGCAGTTCTTC. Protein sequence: CAITSGTGAGGSYNEQFF.

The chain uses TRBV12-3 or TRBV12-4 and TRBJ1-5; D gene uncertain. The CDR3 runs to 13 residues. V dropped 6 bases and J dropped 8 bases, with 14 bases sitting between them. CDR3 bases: TGTGCCAGCAGCTTATCAGTTTATGAGCCCCAGCATTTT. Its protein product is CASSLSVYEPQHF.

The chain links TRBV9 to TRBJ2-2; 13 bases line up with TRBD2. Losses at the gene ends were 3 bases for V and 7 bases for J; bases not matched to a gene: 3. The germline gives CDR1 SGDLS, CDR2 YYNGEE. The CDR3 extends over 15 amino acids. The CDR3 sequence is CASSATSGGFGELFF. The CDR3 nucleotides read TGTGCCAGCAGCGCGACTAGCGGGGGGTTCGGGGAGCTGTTTTTT.

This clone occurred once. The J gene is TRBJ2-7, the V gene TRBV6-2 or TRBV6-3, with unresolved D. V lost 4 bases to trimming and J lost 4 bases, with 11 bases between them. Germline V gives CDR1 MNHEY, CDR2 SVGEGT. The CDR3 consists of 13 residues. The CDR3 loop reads CASSFLYRYEQYF. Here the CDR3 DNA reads TGTGCCAGCAGTTTCTTATATAGGTACGAGCAGTACTTC.

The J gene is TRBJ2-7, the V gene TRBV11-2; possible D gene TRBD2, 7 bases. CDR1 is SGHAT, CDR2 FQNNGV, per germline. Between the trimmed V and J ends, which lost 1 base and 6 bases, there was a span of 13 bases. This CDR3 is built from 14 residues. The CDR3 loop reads CASSLVGGAGEQYF. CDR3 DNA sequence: TGTGCCAGCAGCTTAGTTGGGGGGGCCGGCGAGCAGTACTTC.

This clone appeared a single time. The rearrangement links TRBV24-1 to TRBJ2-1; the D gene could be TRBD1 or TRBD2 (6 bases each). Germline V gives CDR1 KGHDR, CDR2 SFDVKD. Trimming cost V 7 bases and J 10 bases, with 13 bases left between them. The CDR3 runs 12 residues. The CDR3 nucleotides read TGTGCCACCAGCGTTTTGGGGGGCGAGCAGTTCTTC. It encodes CATSVLGGEQFF.

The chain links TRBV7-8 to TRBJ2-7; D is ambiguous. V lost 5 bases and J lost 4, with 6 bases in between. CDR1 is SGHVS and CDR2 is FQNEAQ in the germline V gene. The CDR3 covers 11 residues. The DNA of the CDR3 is TGTGCCAGCAGCCCCAGGTACGAGCAGTACTTC. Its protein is CASSPRYEQYF.

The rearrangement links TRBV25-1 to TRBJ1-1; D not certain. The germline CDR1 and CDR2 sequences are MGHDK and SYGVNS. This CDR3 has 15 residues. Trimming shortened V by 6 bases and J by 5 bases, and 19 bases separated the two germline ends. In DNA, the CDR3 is TGTGCCAGCAGGCCCGGGGAGGGAGGGAGGACTGAAGCTTTCTTT. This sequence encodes CASRPGEGGRTEAFF.

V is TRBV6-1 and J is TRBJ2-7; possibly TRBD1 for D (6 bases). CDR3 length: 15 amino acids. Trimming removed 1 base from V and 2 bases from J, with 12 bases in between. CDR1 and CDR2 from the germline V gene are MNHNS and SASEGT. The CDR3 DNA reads TGTGCCAGCAGTGAAGTGGGGGCGGCAGCCTACGAGCAGTACTTC. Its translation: CASSEVGAAAYEQYF.

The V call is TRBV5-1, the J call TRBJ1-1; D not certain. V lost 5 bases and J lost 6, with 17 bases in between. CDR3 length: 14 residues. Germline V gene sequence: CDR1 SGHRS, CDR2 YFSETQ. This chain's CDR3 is CASRFTAAQSEAFF. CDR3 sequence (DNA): TGCGCCAGCAGGTTCACGGCGGCACAGTCTGAAGCTTTCTTT.

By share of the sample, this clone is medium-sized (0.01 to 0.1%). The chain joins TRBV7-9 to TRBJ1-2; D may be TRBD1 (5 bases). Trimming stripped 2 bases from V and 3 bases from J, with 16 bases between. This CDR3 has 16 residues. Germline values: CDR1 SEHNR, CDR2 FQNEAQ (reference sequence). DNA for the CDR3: TGTGCCAGCAGCTTATTAAGCGAGGGGCTGGACTATGGCTACACCTTC. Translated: CASSLLSEGLDYGYTF. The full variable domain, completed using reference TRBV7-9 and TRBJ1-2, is DTGVSQNPRHKITKRGQNVTFRCDPISEHNRLYWYRQTLGQGPEFLTYFQNEAQLEKSRLLSDRFSAERPKGSFSTLEIQRTEQGDSAMYLCASSLLSEGLDYGYTFGSGTRLTVV.

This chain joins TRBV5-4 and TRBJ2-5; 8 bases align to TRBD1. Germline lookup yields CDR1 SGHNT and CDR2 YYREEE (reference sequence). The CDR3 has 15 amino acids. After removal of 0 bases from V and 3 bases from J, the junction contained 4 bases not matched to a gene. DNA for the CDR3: TGTGCCAGCAGCTTGGCAGAGACAGGGGAAGAGACCCAGTACTTC. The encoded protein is CASSLAETGEETQYF.

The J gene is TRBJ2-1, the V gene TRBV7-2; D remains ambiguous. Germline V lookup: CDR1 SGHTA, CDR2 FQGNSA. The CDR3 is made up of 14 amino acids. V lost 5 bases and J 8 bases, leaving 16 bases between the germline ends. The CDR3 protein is CASSGVLSSHEQFF. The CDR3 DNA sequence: TGTGCCAGCAGCGGGGTTCTGTCGAGTCATGAGCAGTTCTTC.

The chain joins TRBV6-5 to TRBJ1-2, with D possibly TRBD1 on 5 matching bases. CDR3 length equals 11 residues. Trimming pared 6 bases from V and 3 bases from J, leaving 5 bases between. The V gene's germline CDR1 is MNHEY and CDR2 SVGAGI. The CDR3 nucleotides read TGTGCCAGCAGACAGGACTATGGCTACACCTTC. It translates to CASRQDYGYTF.

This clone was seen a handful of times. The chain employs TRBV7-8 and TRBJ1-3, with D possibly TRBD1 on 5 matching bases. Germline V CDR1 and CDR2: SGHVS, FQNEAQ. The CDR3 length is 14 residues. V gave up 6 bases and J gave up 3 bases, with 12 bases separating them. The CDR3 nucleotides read TGTGCCAGCAGTATATTCGACAGTGGAAACACCATATATTTT. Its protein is CASSIFDSGNTIYF. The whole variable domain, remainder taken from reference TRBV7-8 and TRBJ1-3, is GAGVSQSPRYKVAKRGQDVALRCDPISGHVSLFWYQQALGQGPEFLTYFQNEAQLDKSGLPSDRFFAERPEGSVSTLKIQRTQQEDSAVYLCASSIFDSGNTIYFGEGSWLTVV.

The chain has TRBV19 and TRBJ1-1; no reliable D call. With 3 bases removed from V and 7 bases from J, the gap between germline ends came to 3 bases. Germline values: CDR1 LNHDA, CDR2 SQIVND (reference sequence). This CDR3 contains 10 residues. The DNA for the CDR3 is TGTGCCAGTAGTATGGGTGAAGCTTTCTTT. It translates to CASSMGEAFF.

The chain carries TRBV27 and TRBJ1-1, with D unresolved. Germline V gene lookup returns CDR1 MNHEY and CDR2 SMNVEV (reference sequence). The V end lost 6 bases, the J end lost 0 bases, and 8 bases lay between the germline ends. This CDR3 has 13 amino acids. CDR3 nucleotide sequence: TGTGCCAGCAGCCCCTTGATGAACACTGAAGCTTTCTTT. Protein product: CASSPLMNTEAFF.

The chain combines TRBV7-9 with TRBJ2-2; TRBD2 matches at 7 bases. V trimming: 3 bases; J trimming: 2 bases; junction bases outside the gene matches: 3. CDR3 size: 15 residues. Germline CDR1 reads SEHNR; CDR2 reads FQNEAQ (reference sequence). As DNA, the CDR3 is TGTGCCAGCAGCTTCACGGGGGGTAACACCGGGGAGCTGTTTTTT. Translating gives CASSFTGGNTGELFF.

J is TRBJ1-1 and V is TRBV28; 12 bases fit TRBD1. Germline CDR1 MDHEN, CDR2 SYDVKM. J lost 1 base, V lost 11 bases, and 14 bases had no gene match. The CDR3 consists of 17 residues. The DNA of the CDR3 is TGTGCCGGCAATTCTCGGGACAGGGGGCCCCCGAACACTGAAGCTTTCTTT. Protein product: CAGNSRDRGPPNTEAFF.